Following are 7 T cell receptor beta chains from one sample sequenced in a study of shared T cell receptors in the human thymus. Clones were sequenced by immunoSEQ multiplex PCR, and TCRdb holds only the in-frame ones, with some missing. The repertoire holds hundreds of thousands of clones, around 87% seen once, with roughly 0.0089% in the top ten. These data are also associated with another study on human thymus T cells.

The specimen was thymocytes. The receptor set was obtained from a boy in the first two years of life with a congenital heart defect.

The CDR3 loop reads CASSLWVQPISGNTIYF. The CDR3 DNA sequence: TGTGCCAGCAGTTTATGGGTACAGCCGATCTCTGGAAACACCATATATTTT. The rearrangement uses TRBV28 and TRBJ1-3, with no clear D. The CDR3 is 17 amino acids. The V end lost 0 bases, the J end lost 0 bases, and 12 bases lay between the germline ends. Germline V gene sequence: CDR1 MDHEN, CDR2 SYDVKM.

This clone turned up a few times. V usage is TRBV14 and J usage is TRBJ2-3, with D unresolved. Trimming removed 6 bases from V and 0 bases from J, with 13 bases in between. CDR1 is SGHDN, CDR2 FVKESK, per germline. This CDR3 spans 15 amino acids. This chain's CDR3 is CASRLQQPSTDTQYF. CDR3 nucleotide sequence: TGTGCCAGCAGACTGCAACAGCCAAGCACAGATACGCAGTATTTT.

CDR3 sequence: CASRPLTGVVYEQYF. DNA for the CDR3: TGTGCCAGCAGACCCTTGACAGGGGTGGTATACGAGCAGTACTTC. The V and J genes are TRBV6-1 and TRBJ2-7, with 8 bases that match TRBD1. With V trimmed by 6 bases and J by 4 bases, 11 bases remained unmatched. The germline gives CDR1 MNHNS, CDR2 SASEGT. CDR3 size: 15 residues.

The chain uses TRBV27 and TRBJ1-5, with TRBD1 identical over 7 bases. There are 15 residues in the CDR3. Unmatched junction bases numbered 8, after V lost 5 bases and J lost 4 bases. Germline CDR1 is MNHEY and CDR2 is SMNVEV (reference sequence). In DNA, the CDR3 is TGTGCCAGCAGTCCCAGGGGGGTGCGGAATCAGCCCCAGCATTTT. This codes for CASSPRGVRNQPQHF.

The V gene is TRBV5-6, the J gene TRBJ2-7, with 7 bases that match TRBD2. Germline V gene data show CDR1 as SGHDT and CDR2 as YYEEEE. The J segment lost 0 bases and the V segment lost 0 bases, leaving 3 bases of the junction unmatched. This CDR3 is built from 15 residues. As DNA, the CDR3 is TGTGCCAGCAGCTTGGTGGGGGGGAGCTCCTACGAGCAGTACTTC. This encodes CASSLVGGSSYEQYF.

Written as DNA, the CDR3 is TGTGCCAGCAGCGTAGATCGGGGGGTTCAAGAGACCCAGTACTTC. Its protein product is CASSVDRGVQETQYF. J is TRBJ2-5 and V is TRBV9; TRBD2 agrees at 7 bases. The CDR3 consists of 15 residues. J gave up 2 bases and V 0 bases, and 4 bases lay outside the gene matches. From germline, CDR1 is SGDLS and CDR2 YYNGEE.

This clone has just a few counts. The rearrangement uses TRBV11-2 and TRBJ1-5; D gene ambiguous. Between the trimmed V and J ends, which lost 5 bases and 6 bases, there was a span of 20 bases. Germline lookup yields CDR1 SGHAT and CDR2 FQNNGV. This CDR3 is 16 amino acids long. The CDR3 sequence: CASSQAGVGSAQPQHF. CDR3 in DNA: TGTGCCAGCAGCCAGGCTGGCGTTGGGTCAGCTCAGCCCCAGCATTTT.